Following are 5 T cell receptor beta chains from one sample sequenced in a study of blood T cell repertoires in COVID-19. Sequencing was performed with immunoSEQ multiplex PCR; in TCRdb, only in-frame clones are kept and a portion is missing. The sample has about 82,000 clones, around 81% seen once; the top ten hold 15% to 20%. The sequenced sample consisted of peripheral blood. These receptors came from an elderly man with active or convalescent COVID-19.

The chain couples TRBV24-1 to TRBJ2-1; the match to TRBD2 covers 7 bases. The CDR3 length is 17 residues. Germline CDR1 and CDR2: KGHDR and SFDVKD. J gave up 6 bases and V 3 bases, and 13 bases lay outside the gene matches. The DNA for the CDR3 is TGTGCCACCAGTGATAGGACCGGGACTACGCGTAGCAATGAGCAGTTCTTC. It specifies CATSDRTGTTRSNEQFF.

This chain connects TRBV5-1 to TRBJ2-1; tentatively, D is TRBD2 (6 bases). The CDR3 spans 15 residues. The V gene lost 2 bases and the J gene lost 0 bases, with 9 bases spanning the gap. The germline gives CDR1 SGHRS, CDR2 YFSETQ. Written as DNA, the CDR3 is TGCGCCAGCAGCTTCCGGGAGAGCTCCTACAATGAGCAGTTCTTC. It is translated as CASSFRESSYNEQFF.

The DNA for the CDR3 is TGTGCCAGCAGTTACGGAGGGACAGCCCGCTCCGGCTACACCTTC. Translation gives CASSYGGTARSGYTF. V is TRBV6-5 and J is TRBJ1-2, with 7 positions matching TRBD1. The V gene's germline CDR1 is MNHEY and CDR2 SVGAGI. J lost 8 bases, V lost 2 bases, and 11 bases had no gene match. The CDR3 is made up of 15 amino acids.

The chain has TRBV28 and TRBJ2-7, with D perhaps TRBD1 (7 bases). CDR3 size: 14 residues. In germline, CDR1 is MDHEN, CDR2 SYDVKM. The germline V and J ends were trimmed by 6 bases and 2 bases, with 14 bases remaining between them. The CDR3 loop reads CASSGGTATYEQYV. The CDR3 DNA follows: TGTGCCAGCAGCGGAGGGACAGCCACCTACGAGCAGTACGTC.

V usage is TRBV5-1 and J usage is TRBJ2-2; D is possibly TRBD1 (5 bases). Between the trimmed V and J ends, which lost 1 base and 1 base, there was a span of 11 bases. The CDR3 length is 16 residues. CDR1 and CDR2 (germline): SGHRS, YFSETQ. DNA of the CDR3: TGCGCCAGCAGCTTGTGGCAGGGAAGGAACACCGGGGAGCTGTTTTTT. It encodes CASSLWQGRNTGELFF.